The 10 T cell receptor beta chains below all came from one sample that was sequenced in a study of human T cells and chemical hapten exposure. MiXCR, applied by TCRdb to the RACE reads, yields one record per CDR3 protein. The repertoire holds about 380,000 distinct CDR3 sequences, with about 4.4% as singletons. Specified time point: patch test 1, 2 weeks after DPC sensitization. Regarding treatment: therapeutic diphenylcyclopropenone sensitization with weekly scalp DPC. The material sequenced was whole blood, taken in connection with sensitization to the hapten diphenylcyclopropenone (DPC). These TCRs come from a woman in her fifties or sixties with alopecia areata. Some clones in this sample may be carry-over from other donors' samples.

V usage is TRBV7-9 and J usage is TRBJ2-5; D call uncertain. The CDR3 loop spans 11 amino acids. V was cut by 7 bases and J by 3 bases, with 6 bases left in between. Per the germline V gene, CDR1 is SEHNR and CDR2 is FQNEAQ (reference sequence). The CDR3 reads CASTSEETQYF. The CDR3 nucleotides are TGTGCCAGCACCTCAGAAGAGACCCAGTACTTC.

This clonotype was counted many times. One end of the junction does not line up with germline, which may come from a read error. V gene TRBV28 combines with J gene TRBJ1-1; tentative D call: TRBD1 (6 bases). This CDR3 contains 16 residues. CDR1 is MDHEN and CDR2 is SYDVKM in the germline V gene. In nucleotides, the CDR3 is TGTGCCAGCAATTTAGACTGGACAGCGGGAGGGACTGAAGCTTTCTTT. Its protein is CASNLDWTAGGTEAFF.

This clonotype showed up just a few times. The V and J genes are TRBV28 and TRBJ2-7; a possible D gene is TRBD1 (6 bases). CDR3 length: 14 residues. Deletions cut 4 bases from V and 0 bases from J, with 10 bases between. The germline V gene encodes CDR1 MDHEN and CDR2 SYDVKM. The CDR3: CASSSRDNSYEQYF. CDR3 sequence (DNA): TGTGCCAGCAGTTCCCGGGACAACTCCTACGAGCAGTACTTC.

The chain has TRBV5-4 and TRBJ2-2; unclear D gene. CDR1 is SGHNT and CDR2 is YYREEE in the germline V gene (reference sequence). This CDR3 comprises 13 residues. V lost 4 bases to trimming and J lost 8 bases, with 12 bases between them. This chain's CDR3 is CASSTLEMGELFF. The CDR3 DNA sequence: TGTGCCAGCAGCACACTGGAGATGGGGGAGCTGTTTTTT.

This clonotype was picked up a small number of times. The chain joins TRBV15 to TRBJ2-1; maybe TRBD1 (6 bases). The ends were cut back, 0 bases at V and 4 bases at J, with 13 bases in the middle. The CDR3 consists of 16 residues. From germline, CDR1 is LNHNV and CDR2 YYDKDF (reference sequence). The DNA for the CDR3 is TGTGCCACCAGCAGAGATTCCGGGACACCTTACAATGAGCAGTTCTTC. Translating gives CATSRDSGTPYNEQFF. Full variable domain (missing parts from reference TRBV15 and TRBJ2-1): DAMVIQNPRYQVTQFGKPVTLSCSQTLNHNVMYWYQQKSSQAPKLLFHYYDKDFNNEADTPDNFQSRRPNTSFCFLDIRSPGLGDTAMYLCATSRDSGTPYNEQFFGPGTRLTVL.

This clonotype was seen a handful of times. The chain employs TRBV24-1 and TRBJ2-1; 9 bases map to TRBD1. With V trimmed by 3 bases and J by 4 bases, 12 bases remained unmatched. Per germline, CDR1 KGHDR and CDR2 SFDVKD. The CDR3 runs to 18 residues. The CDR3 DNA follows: TGTGCCACCAGTGATCCGGGGACAGGGAAGGGCGGTTACAATGAGCAGTTCTTC. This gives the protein CATSDPGTGKGGYNEQFF.

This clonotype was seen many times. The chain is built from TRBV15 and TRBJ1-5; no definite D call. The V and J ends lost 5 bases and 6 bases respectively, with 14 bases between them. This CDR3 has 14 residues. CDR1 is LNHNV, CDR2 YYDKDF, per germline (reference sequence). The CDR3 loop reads CATSRRGLAQPQHF. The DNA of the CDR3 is TGTGCCACCAGCCGTCGTGGGTTGGCTCAGCCCCAGCATTTT.

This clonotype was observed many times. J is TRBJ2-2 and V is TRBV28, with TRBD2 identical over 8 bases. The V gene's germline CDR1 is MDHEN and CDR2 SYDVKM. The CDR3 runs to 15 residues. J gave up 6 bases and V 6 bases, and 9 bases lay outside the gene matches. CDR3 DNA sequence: TGTGCCAGCAGATCGGGACCGGGAGGGGCCGGGGAGCTGTTTTTT. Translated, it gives CASRSGPGGAGELFF.

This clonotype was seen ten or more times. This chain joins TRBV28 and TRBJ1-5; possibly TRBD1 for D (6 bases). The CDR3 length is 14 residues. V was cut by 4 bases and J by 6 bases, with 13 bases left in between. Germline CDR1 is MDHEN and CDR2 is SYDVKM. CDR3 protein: CASSSLRDIQPQHF. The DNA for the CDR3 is TGTGCCAGCAGTTCTTTGCGGGACATTCAGCCCCAGCATTTT.

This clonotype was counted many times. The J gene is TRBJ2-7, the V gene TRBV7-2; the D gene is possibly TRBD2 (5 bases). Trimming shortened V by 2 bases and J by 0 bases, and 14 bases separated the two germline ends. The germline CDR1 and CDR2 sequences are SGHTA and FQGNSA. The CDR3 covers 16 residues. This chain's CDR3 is CASSLSGRGNSYEQYF. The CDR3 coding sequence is TGTGCCAGCAGCTTAAGCGGCCGCGGAAACTCCTACGAGCAGTACTTC.